The clone carrying this T cell receptor beta chain was found many times. Its target is not known. This record belongs to a study of regulatory T cells in long-lasting Graves disease. Study-wide findings and caveats: TRBV28, TRBJ1-2 and TRBJ2-5 were favored in persistent disease. Fewer public clonotypes were shared by new patients (approximately 970) than by persistent patients (around 2,900). Since the sample size was small, accuracy may have been reduced. Persistent Graves' disease cases displayed lower TCR diversity than newly diagnosed ones.

Germline CDR1 and CDR2: MNHNS and SASEGT. V lost 7 bases and J 4 bases, leaving 16 bases between the germline ends. The CDR3 covers 14 residues. Combining iRepertoire HTBI primers with Arm-PCR of CDR3 regions, the authors built TCR beta libraries. Each CDR3 protein gets one entry after TCRdb re-called the multiplex PCR reads with MiXCR. The sample lists roughly 450,000 distinct CDR3 sequences, around 20% occurring once. Time point in this sample: persistent/refractory GD, antithyroid drugs over 5 years with positive TRAb. Generation of the TCR library employed RNA extracted from PBMCs. This receptor was taken from a female donor with Graves disease. This material consisted of peripheral blood mononuclear cells (PBMCs), taken when the disease was refractory, from a patient treated with antithyroid drugs. The chain is built from TRBV6-1 and TRBJ1-2; D ambiguous. CDR3 in amino acids: CASTYGGRIYGYTF. The CDR3 coding sequence is TGTGCCAGCACCTACGGAGGACGGATCTATGGCTACACCTTC.